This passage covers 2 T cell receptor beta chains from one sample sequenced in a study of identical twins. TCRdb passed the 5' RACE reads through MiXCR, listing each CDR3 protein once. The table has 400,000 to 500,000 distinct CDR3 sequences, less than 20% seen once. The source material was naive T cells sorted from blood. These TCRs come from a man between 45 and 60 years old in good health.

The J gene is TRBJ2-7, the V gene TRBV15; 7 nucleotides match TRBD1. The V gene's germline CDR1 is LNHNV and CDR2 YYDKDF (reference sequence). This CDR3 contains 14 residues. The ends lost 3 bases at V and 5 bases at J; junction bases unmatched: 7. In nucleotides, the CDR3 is TGTGCCACCAGCAGGACAGGGCGGACACACGAGCAGTACTTC. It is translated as CATSRTGRTHEQYF.

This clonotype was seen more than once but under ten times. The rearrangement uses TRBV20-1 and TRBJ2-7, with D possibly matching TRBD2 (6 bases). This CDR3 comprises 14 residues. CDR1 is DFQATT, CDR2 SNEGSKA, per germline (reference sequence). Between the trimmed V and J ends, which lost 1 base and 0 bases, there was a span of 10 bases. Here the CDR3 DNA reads TGCAGTGCTAGAGTTGGAGGGATCTCCTACGAGCAGTACTTC. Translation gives CSARVGGISYEQYF.